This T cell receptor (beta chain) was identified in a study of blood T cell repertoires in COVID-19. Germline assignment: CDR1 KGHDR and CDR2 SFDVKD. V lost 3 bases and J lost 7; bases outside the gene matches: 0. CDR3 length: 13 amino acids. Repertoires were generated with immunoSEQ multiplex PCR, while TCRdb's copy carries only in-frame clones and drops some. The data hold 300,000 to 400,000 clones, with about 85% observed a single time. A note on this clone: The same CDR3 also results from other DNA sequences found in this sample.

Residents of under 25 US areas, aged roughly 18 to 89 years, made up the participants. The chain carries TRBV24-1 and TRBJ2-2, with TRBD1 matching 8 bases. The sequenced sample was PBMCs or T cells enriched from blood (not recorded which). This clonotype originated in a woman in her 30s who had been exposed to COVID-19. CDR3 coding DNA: TGTGCCACCAGTGATACAGGGGGCGGGGAGCTGTTTTTT. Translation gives CATSDTGGGELFF.